The 3 T cell receptor beta chains below all came from one sample that was sequenced in a study of cytomegalovirus exposure and HLA in healthy donors (dated by TCRdb to between 2016 and 2019). Receptor libraries were prepared by the immunoSEQ multiplex PCR assay. Sourced from immuneACCESS, this table was stored by TCRdb with only in-frame sequences that have V and J called. A share of the clones is absent; for the studies checked, an unresolved V gene accounts for under half, and the remainder has no known explanation. This sample has 150,000 to 170,000 clones in its table, and 65% to 90% of those were observed once. The leading ten clones occupy more than 20% of the sample. Sequenced sample: PBMCs. All receptors come from a man between 18 and 29 years old in good health and CMV-seropositive.

This sequence joins TRBV4-3 and TRBJ1-2, with D unclear. Germline V lookup: CDR1 LGHNA, CDR2 YSLEER. V lost 4 bases, J lost 0 bases, and 9 bases lay in between. This CDR3 has 14 amino acids. The CDR3 coding sequence is TGCGCCAGCAGCCCAGCAGGCGCTAACTATGGCTACACCTTC. Protein: CASSPAGANYGYTF.

This rearrangement joins TRBV29-1 to TRBJ2-5; D unresolved. CDR3 length: 13 residues. Germline lookup yields CDR1 SQVTM and CDR2 ANQGSEA. Trimming pared 6 bases from V and 4 bases from J, leaving 15 bases between. This CDR3 is CSVSATIGETQYF. The CDR3 DNA reads TGCAGCGTCTCCGCGACAATCGGAGAGACCCAGTACTTC.

The CDR3 spells CASSEEGGRGEAFF. CDR3 nucleotides: TGTGCCAGCAGTGAAGAAGGGGGCAGGGGTGAAGCTTTCTTT. The chain combines TRBV6-4 with TRBJ1-1, with 7 bases fitting TRBD1. Germline assignment: CDR1 MRHNA and CDR2 SNTAGT. The CDR3 covers 14 residues. Trimming cost V 3 bases and J 7 bases; bases outside gene matches: 8.